This T cell receptor beta chain was captured in a study of T cells in Graves' hyperthyroidism and ophthalmopathy. The CDR3 is 15 residues long. CDR1 and CDR2 (germline): LNHNV, YYDKDF (reference sequence). V lost 1 base and J 7 bases, leaving 11 bases between the germline ends. There were TCR beta CDR3 regions amplified from RNA transcripts. First-round RT-PCR targeting the TCR CDR3 was performed with the HTBI primer set. TCRdb independently ran MiXCR on the multiplex PCR reads; one entry per CDR3 protein. The table lists about 520,000 distinct CDR3 sequences, approximately 25% of them singletons. Input material: blood. The chain carries TRBV15 and TRBJ1-6; D remains ambiguous. This receptor was obtained from a woman aged 30 to 39 with Graves' ophthalmopathy. This CDR3 is CATSRGRTENSPLHF. The CDR3 nucleotides are TGTGCCACCAGCAGAGGGAGGACGGAGAATTCACCCCTCCACTTT.